What follows are 3 T cell receptor beta chains derived from one specimen sequenced in a study of cytomegalovirus exposure and HLA in healthy donors. The PCR contained 60 Vbeta and 13 Jbeta primers. TCRdb keeps only in-frame clones here, not all; method: immunoSEQ multiplex PCR. The sample has around 100,000 clones; approximately 78% are singletons. Input material: PBMCs. Every receptor here comes from a male donor in good health and CMV-seropositive.

The chain has TRBV7-3 and TRBJ2-5, with 10 bases fitting TRBD2. V trimming: 2 bases; J trimming: 5 bases; junction bases outside the gene matches: 5. The CDR3 covers 15 residues. CDR1 is SGHTA, CDR2 FQGTGA, per germline. CDR3 in DNA: TGTGCCAGCAGCTTACTAGCGGGGGCTCGGGAGACCCAGTACTTC. Translation: CASSLLAGARETQYF.

This sequence joins TRBV5-1 and TRBJ1-4; 9 bases agree with TRBD1. Looked up from germline, CDR1 is SGHRS and CDR2 is YFSETQ. The V and J ends lost 4 bases and 3 bases, in that order; junction bases with no gene match: 7. This CDR3 comprises 16 residues. The CDR3 sequence is CASSHEGQGANEKLFF. The DNA of the CDR3 is TGCGCCAGCAGCCACGAGGGACAGGGCGCTAATGAAAAACTGTTTTTT. Full variable domain (remainder filled in from reference TRBV5-1 and TRBJ1-4): KAGVTQTPRYLIKTRGQQVTLSCSPISGHRSVSWYQQTPGQGLQFLFEYFSETQRNKGNFPGRFSGRQFSNSRSEMNVSTLELGDSALYLCASSHEGQGANEKLFFGSGTQLSVL.

This clone was seen only once. The chain joins TRBV5-4 to TRBJ2-2; D is uncertain. The CDR3 is made up of 13 amino acids. Germline CDR1 SGHNT, CDR2 YYREEE (reference sequence). With 5 bases removed from V and 6 bases from J, the gap between germline ends came to 11 bases. This CDR3 reads CASSLPRSGELFF. The CDR3 region has the DNA TGTGCCAGCAGTCTTCCCCGGTCCGGGGAGCTGTTTTTT.